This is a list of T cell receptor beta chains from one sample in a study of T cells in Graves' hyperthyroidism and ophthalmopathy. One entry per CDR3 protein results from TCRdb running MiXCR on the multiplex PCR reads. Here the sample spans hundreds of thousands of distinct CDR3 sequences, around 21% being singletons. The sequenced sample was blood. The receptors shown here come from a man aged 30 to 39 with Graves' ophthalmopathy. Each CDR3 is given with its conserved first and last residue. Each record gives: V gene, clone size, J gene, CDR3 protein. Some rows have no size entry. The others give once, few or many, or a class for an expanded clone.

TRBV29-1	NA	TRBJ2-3	CSVVREATDTQYF
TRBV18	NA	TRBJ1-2	CASSPGQGASYGYTF
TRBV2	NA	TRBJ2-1	CASSYRTSGRTHEQFF
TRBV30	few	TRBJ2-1	CAWSPLAGGSYNEQFF
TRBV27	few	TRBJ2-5	CASSFFPGGETQYF
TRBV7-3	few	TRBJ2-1	CASSPGALAYNEQFF
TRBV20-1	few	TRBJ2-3	CSARLAGGSTSTDTQYF
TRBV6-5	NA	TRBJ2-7	CASSSGLAGRDEQYF
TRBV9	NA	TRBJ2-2	CASSVARGSTGELFF
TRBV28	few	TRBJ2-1	CASSLIGQGYAEQFF
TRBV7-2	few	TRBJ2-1	CARYGGGFSYNEQFF
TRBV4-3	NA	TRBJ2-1	CASSGTRVNEQFF
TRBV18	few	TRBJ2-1	CASSPPRREYNEQFF
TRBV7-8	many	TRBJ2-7	CASSLGLAETYEQYF
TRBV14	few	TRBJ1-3	CASSQAGAVSGNTIYF
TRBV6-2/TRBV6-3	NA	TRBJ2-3	CASSYRPRSVYTDTQYF
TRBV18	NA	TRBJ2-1	CASSPRSSGSHNEQFF
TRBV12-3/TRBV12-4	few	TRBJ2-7	CASKKGPSYERYF
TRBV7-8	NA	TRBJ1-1	CASSLATVNTEAFF
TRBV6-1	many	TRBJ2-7	CASSIDRGFPYEQYF
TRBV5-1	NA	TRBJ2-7	CASRDRRYEQYF
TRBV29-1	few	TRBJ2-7	CSVGGLADYEQYF
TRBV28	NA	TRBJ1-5	CASSFGTPSNQPQHF
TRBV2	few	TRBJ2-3	CASRPSGNTDTQYF
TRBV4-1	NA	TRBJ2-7	CASSQRLAGGNHNEQYF
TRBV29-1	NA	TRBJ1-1	CSVGLSVNTEAFF